This T cell receptor beta chain was identified during a study of CD8+ T cells in alopecia areata. Study in general: A regimen of oral tofacitinib, 5 to 10 mg twice daily, was given to treated patients. Scoring of severity for treated patients was based on percentage of affected scalp area. Study findings and constraints: Across lesional scalp, and particularly alopecia totalis/universalis, clonality surpassed that of normal scalp.

The treatment here: oral pan-JAK inhibitor, 5-10 mg twice daily. With regard to this clone: Its antigen is not known.

The CDR3 loop spans 14 amino acids. From germline, CDR1 is MGHDK and CDR2 SYGVNS. Trimming took 8 bases from V and 7 from J, leaving 15 bases between them. cDNA reverse transcribed from extracted RNA served as the sequencing template. The method was immunoSEQ multiplex PCR; TCRdb's version includes in-frame clones alone and lacks a portion of them. The sample contains a few hundred thousand clones, approximately 72% of which appear only once. This chain connects TRBV25-1 to TRBJ1-6; D gene uncertain. This specimen was CD4+ T cells sorted from blood, taken at approximately week 42, from a patient treated with tofacitinib. This sequence was found in a human donor with alopecia areata. Written as DNA, the CDR3 is TGTGCCAGCCAAACGACCCTCGGAAATTCACCCCTCCACTTT. Its protein product is CASQTTLGNSPLHF.